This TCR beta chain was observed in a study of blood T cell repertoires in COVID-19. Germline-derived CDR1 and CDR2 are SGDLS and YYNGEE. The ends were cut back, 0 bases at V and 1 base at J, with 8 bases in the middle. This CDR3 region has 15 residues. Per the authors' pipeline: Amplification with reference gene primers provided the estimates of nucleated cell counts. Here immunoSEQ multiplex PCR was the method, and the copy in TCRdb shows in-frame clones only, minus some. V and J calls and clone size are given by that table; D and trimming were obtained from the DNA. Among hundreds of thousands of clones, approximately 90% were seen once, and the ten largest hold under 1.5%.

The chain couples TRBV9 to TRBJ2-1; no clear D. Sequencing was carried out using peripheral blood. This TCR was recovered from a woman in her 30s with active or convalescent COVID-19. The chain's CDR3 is CASSVAPTSYNEQFF. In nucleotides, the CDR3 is TGTGCCAGCAGCGTAGCCCCTACGTCCTACAATGAGCAGTTCTTC.